Listed here are 15 T cell receptor beta chains from one sample, sequenced in a study of T cells in Graves' hyperthyroidism and ophthalmopathy (dated by TCRdb to between 2018 and 2021). The library came from multiplex PCR. Data came from an Illumina HiSeq 2000. The TCR beta CDR3 regions were amplified from RNA transcripts. For the first round of RT-PCR on the TCR CDR3, the HTBI primer set was used together with the Qiagen OneStep RT-PCR kit. Starting from the raw public reads, TCRdb applied fastp trimming at Q25, assembled clones with MiXCR and retained in-frame beta chains. Every entry covers one CDR3 protein and lists the most common genes and DNA from its rows. The sample table contains about 340,000 distinct CDR3 sequences; only one count was recorded for 15% to 20% of them. About half of the sample is in the top ten clones. Sequenced input: blood. These TCRs come from a woman in her 50s with Graves' hyperthyroidism.

Ten or more counts support this clonotype. CDR3 protein: CASSPRGPMNTEAFF. CDR3 DNA: TGTGCCAGCAGCCCCAGGGGGCCTATGAACACTGAAGCTTTCTTT. The chain carries TRBV7-9 and TRBJ1-1; TRBD1 agrees at 8 bases. This CDR3 is built from 15 residues. Germline assignment: CDR1 SEHNR and CDR2 FQNEAQ (reference sequence). With 5 bases clipped from V and 0 bases from J, the junction kept 5 bases outside the gene matches.

This clonotype was detected many times. This chain links TRBV5-1 with TRBJ2-3; the D gene could be TRBD1 or TRBD2 (5 bases each). CDR1 and CDR2 from the germline V gene are SGHRS and YFSETQ. Between the trimmed V and J ends, which lost 9 bases and 4 bases, there was a span of 18 bases. This CDR3 comprises 14 residues. The CDR3 loop reads CATTPGRPADTQYF. CDR3 DNA sequence: TGCGCCACCACACCGGGACGTCCCGCAGATACGCAGTATTTT.

This clonotype was picked up many times. The V and J genes are TRBV27 and TRBJ2-7; the match to TRBD2 covers 12 bases. The CDR3 extends over 15 amino acids. Germline V gene sequence: CDR1 MNHEY, CDR2 SMNVEV (reference sequence). V shed 5 bases and J 3 bases; nucleotides not matched to a gene: 5. The CDR3: CASSPLAGGDYEQYF. DNA of the CDR3: TGTGCCAGCAGTCCTCTAGCGGGAGGGGACTACGAGCAGTACTTC.

The V and J genes are TRBV4-1 and TRBJ2-7; D may correspond to TRBD1 or TRBD2 (7 bases each). The CDR3 is 15 residues long. The germline V and J ends were trimmed by 4 bases and 3 bases, with 16 bases remaining between them. The germline V gene has CDR1 MGHRA and CDR2 YSYEKL. In DNA form, the CDR3 reads TGCGCCAGCAGCCCCGGGCCAGGGGGGGTCTACGAGCAGTACGTC. This translates into CASSPGPGGVYEQYV.

This clonotype was detected many times. This rearrangement joins TRBV28 to TRBJ2-5, with 8 nucleotides matching TRBD1. Unmatched junction bases numbered 7, after V lost 3 bases and J lost 4 bases. The CDR3 totals 15 residues. Germline loops: CDR1 MDHEN, CDR2 SYDVKM. The CDR3 coding sequence is TGTGCCAGCAGTTTTTTGGACAGGGAGGCAGAGACCCAGTACTTC. Protein product: CASSFLDREAETQYF. The full variable domain, with the rest looked up from reference TRBV28 and TRBJ2-5, is DVKVTQSSRYLVKRTGEKVFLECVQDMDHENMFWYRQDPGLGLRLIYFSYDVKMKEKGDIPEGYSVSREKKERFSLILESASTNQTSMYLCASSFLDREAETQYFGPGTRLLVL.

The chain combines TRBV6-1 with TRBJ1-4; D is undetermined. Germline CDR1 reads MNHNS; CDR2 reads SASEGT. The ends were cut back, 6 bases at V and 0 bases at J, with 8 bases in the middle. This CDR3 region has 14 residues. CDR3 DNA sequence: TGTGCCAGCAGGGCGGTCGCAACTAATGAAAAACTGTTTTTT. It translates to CASRAVATNEKLFF.

This chain links TRBV20-1 with TRBJ2-3; 7 positions match TRBD2. J was trimmed by 2 bases and V by 1 base; bases with no gene match: 6. There are 15 residues in the CDR3. Germline V gene sequence: CDR1 DFQATT, CDR2 SNEGSKA (reference sequence). DNA for the CDR3: TGCAGTGCTAGAGCGGCTAGCGGATACACAGATACGCAGTATTTT. This encodes CSARAASGYTDTQYF.

The chain joins TRBV3-1 to TRBJ1-4, with a tentative D call TRBD1 (6 bases). CDR1 LGHDT and CDR2 YNNKEL come from the germline V gene (reference sequence). The CDR3 spans 17 residues. Trimming shortened V by 4 bases and J by 5 bases, and 20 bases separated the two germline ends. The CDR3 sequence: CASSRALGGGRNEKLFF. The CDR3 region has the DNA TGTGCCAGCAGCCGAGCTTTAGGGGGGGGGAGAAATGAAAAACTGTTTTTT.

This clonotype has at least ten counts. The chain employs TRBV29-1 and TRBJ2-5; TRBD2 aligns across 8 bases. Per the germline V gene, CDR1 is SQVTM and CDR2 is ANQGSEA. The CDR3 covers 14 residues. With V trimmed by 4 bases and J by 5 bases, 9 bases remained unmatched. In nucleotides, the CDR3 is TGCAGCGTTGGGGACCGACTAGCGAGGGAGACCCAGTACTTC. Its protein product is CSVGDRLARETQYF.

This clonotype was picked up a small number of times. This chain links TRBV4-1 with TRBJ2-2; tentative D call: TRBD1 (6 bases). V was cut by 4 bases and J by 3 bases, with 15 bases left in between. Germline-derived CDR1 and CDR2 are MGHRA and YSYEKL. CDR3 size: 16 residues. CDR3 in amino acids: CASSLGSYRDTGELFF. The CDR3 DNA sequence: TGCGCCAGCAGCCTTGGATCATACAGGGACACCGGGGAGCTGTTTTTT.

This clonotype was seen at least ten times. The J gene is TRBJ2-1, the V gene TRBV28; 7 positions agree with TRBD2. Germline lookup yields CDR1 MDHEN and CDR2 SYDVKM. Trimming took 3 bases from V and 10 from J; bases not matched to a gene: 6. The CDR3 spans 13 residues. The CDR3 bases are TGTGCCAGCAGTTTTGGGGGGGGGAGAGAGCAGTTCTTC. Amino acid sequence: CASSFGGGREQFF. Filled out from reference TRBV28 and TRBJ2-1, the complete variable domain reads DVKVTQSSRYLVKRTGEKVFLECVQDMDHENMFWYRQDPGLGLRLIYFSYDVKMKEKGDIPEGYSVSREKKERFSLILESASTNQTSMYLCASSFGGGREQFFGPGTRLTVL.

This chain links TRBV2 with TRBJ2-2; 9 bases match TRBD2. Germline CDR1 is SNHLY and CDR2 is FYNNEI. The CDR3 loop spans 18 amino acids. J was trimmed by 0 bases and V by 6 bases; bases with no gene match: 11. The DNA for the CDR3 is TGTGCCAGCAGCCCCAGAGTAGTAGCGGGGGCGAACACCGGGGAGCTGTTTTTT. This gives the protein CASSPRVVAGANTGELFF.

In this sample, this clonotype turned up many times. This chain links TRBV5-1 with TRBJ2-3, with D maybe TRBD1 (5 bases). V was shortened by 4 bases and J by 3 bases, with 12 bases between the two germline ends. Germline V gene sequence: CDR1 SGHRS, CDR2 YFSETQ. CDR3 length: 14 residues. CDR3 sequence (DNA): TGCGCCAGCAGCCCAGGGCAGCCGACAGATACGCAGTATTTT. Protein: CASSPGQPTDTQYF.

This clonotype came up many times. The chain couples TRBV11-2 to TRBJ2-5; D is perhaps TRBD1 (7 bases). CDR3 length equals 15 residues. Germline V gene data show CDR1 as SGHAT and CDR2 as FQNNGV. Trimming took 5 bases from V and 5 from J, leaving 18 bases between them. The CDR3 DNA is TGTGCCAGCAGCGACTGGACAGGAGGGATGGAGACCCAGTACTTC. This encodes CASSDWTGGMETQYF.

V and J are TRBV28 and TRBJ2-1; D tentatively fits TRBD1 or TRBD2 (6 bases each). This CDR3 comprises 16 residues. Germline CDR1 is MDHEN and CDR2 is SYDVKM. V was pared by 3 bases and J by 4 bases, with 16 bases between. Here the CDR3 DNA reads TGTGCCAGCAGTTTCCTAGTGGGGGGCCGGTACAATGAGCAGTTCTTC. Translation: CASSFLVGGRYNEQFF. The complete variable domain, with remaining parts taken from reference TRBV28 and TRBJ2-1, reads DVKVTQSSRYLVKRTGEKVFLECVQDMDHENMFWYRQDPGLGLRLIYFSYDVKMKEKGDIPEGYSVSREKKERFSLILESASTNQTSMYLCASSFLVGGRYNEQFFGPGTRLTVL.